Presented here are 30 T cell receptor beta chains from one specimen sequenced in a study of blood T cell repertoires in COVID-19. Using immunoSEQ multiplex PCR, the repertoire was profiled, and TCRdb retains in-frame clones only, with some absent. The profile shows 200,000 to 250,000 clones, approximately 86% of them singletons. The sequencing input was peripheral blood. Receptors originate from a woman aged 55-70 years who had recovered from COVID-19.

A remark on this clone: The sample has other DNA sequences that encode this CDR3 too. The chain has TRBV9 and TRBJ1-3, with 11 bases matching TRBD1. V lost 2 bases to trimming and J lost 0 bases; unmatched junction nucleotides: 4. From germline, CDR1 is SGDLS and CDR2 YYNGEE. The CDR3 sequence is 17 residues long. The CDR3 reads CASSVAGQGVSGNTIYF. CDR3 nucleotides: TGTGCCAGCAGCGTCGCGGGACAGGGGGTCTCTGGAAACACCATATATTTT.

V usage is TRBV9 and J usage is TRBJ2-5; TRBD2 agrees at 11 bases. The CDR3 has 16 residues. Germline lookup yields CDR1 SGDLS and CDR2 YYNGEE. The junction had 8 bases not matched to a gene; V was cut back by 3 bases and J by 4 bases. The DNA of the CDR3 is TGTGCCAGCAGCGGTTTAGCGGGGGGGCCGGGAGAGACCCAGTACTTC. Amino acids: CASSGLAGGPGETQYF.

The rearrangement uses TRBV10-3 and TRBJ2-3, with 7 nucleotides matching TRBD2. The junction had 5 bases not matched to a gene; V was cut back by 6 bases and J by 8 bases. Germline CDR1 is ENHRY and CDR2 is SYGVKD. CDR3 length: 12 residues. CDR3 bases: TGTGCCATCAGCCCGGGCGGGGGTACGCAGTATTTT. Translating gives CAISPGGGTQYF.

J is TRBJ1-4 and V is TRBV7-8; D possibly corresponds to TRBD1 (5 bases). The germline V and J ends were trimmed by 5 bases and 8 bases, with 15 bases remaining between them. The CDR3 is 14 amino acids. The germline V gene has CDR1 SGHVS and CDR2 FQNEAQ. The CDR3: CASSQLDIMEKLFF. CDR3 DNA: TGTGCCAGCAGCCAACTGGACATTATGGAAAAACTGTTTTTT.

This sequence joins TRBV2 and TRBJ2-7; tentatively, D is TRBD2 (7 bases). The CDR3 has 14 amino acids. Germline V gene lookup returns CDR1 SNHLY and CDR2 FYNNEI. V lost 4 bases and J lost 3, with 13 bases in between. CDR3 in DNA: TGTGCCAGCAGTGTTCGCGGGGGCGGCTACGAGCAGTACTTC. It codes for CASSVRGGGYEQYF.

V gene TRBV5-4 combines with J gene TRBJ1-3; TRBD1 is a possible D gene (6 bases). Per germline, CDR1 SGHNT and CDR2 YYREEE (reference sequence). The CDR3 loop spans 15 amino acids. Trimming pared 4 bases from V and 6 bases from J, leaving 17 bases between. DNA of the CDR3: TGTGCCAGCAGCCCCGGGGGGGGCAGGGCAAACACCATATATTTT. Translation: CASSPGGGRANTIYF.

The genes are TRBV7-8 and TRBJ1-4; D is possibly TRBD1 (5 bases). Deletions cut 5 bases from V and 5 bases from J, with 18 bases between. The length of the CDR3 is 16 residues. The germline V gene has CDR1 SGHVS and CDR2 FQNEAQ. The CDR3 loop is CASSHRRRLSNEKLFF. The DNA for the CDR3 is TGTGCCAGCAGCCACAGGCGGCGTCTCTCGAATGAAAAACTGTTTTTT. The variable domain in full, with the rest retrieved from reference TRBV7-8 and TRBJ1-4, is GAGVSQSPRYKVAKRGQDVALRCDPISGHVSLFWYQQALGQGPEFLTYFQNEAQLDKSGLPSDRFFAERPEGSVSTLKIQRTQQEDSAVYLCASSHRRRLSNEKLFFGSGTQLSVL.

This sequence joins TRBV18 and TRBJ2-7, with TRBD1 matching 7 bases. There are 19 residues in the CDR3. Trimming cost V 0 bases and J 1 base; bases outside gene matches: 15. Germline values: CDR1 KGHSH, CDR2 LQKENI. The CDR3 nucleotides read TGTGCCAGCTCACCACCTTCCACAGGGGCTCGTTTCACGTCCTACGAGCAGTACTTC. As protein: CASSPPSTGARFTSYEQYF.

This clone has a single count. V gene TRBV6-6 combines with J gene TRBJ2-7, with a possible D match to TRBD2 (5 bases). From germline, CDR1 is MNHNY and CDR2 SVGAGI (reference sequence). This CDR3 region has 14 residues. Trimming left V 5 bases short and J 0 bases short, with 11 bases between. As DNA, the CDR3 is TGTGCCAGCAGTATGGGAACTAGCTCCTACGAGCAGTACTTC. Its translation: CASSMGTSSYEQYF.

This rearrangement joins TRBV2 to TRBJ2-1, with D tentatively TRBD1 (6 bases). The V gene lost 9 bases and the J gene lost 0 bases, with 12 bases spanning the gap. The CDR3 is 14 residues long. Per the germline V gene, CDR1 is SNHLY and CDR2 is FYNNEI. The CDR3 DNA reads as TGTGCCAGTCAGGGGATGAGCTCCTACAATGAGCAGTTCTTC. Translated, it gives CASQGMSSYNEQFF.

The chain combines TRBV12-3 or TRBV12-4 with TRBJ2-3, with a tentative D call TRBD1 (6 bases). The V end was cut by 6 bases, the J end by 4 bases, with 11 bases between. CDR3 length: 13 amino acids. The CDR3 DNA is TGTGCCAGCAGGAAGACAGGTCCAGATACGCAGTATTTT. Its protein is CASRKTGPDTQYF.

V is TRBV7-3 and J is TRBJ2-3; perhaps TRBD1 as D (6 bases). This CDR3 region has 17 residues. Trimming cost V 2 bases and J 2 bases, with 17 bases left between them. Germline V gene lookup returns CDR1 SGHTA and CDR2 FQGTGA. The CDR3 DNA reads TGTGCCAGCAGCTTAGCAGGGGATGCTCGATACACAGATACGCAGTATTTT. Protein sequence: CASSLAGDARYTDTQYF.

The gene calls are TRBV15 and TRBJ1-1; D is unresolved. Trimming removed 0 bases from V and 1 base from J, with 9 bases in between. CDR3 size: 15 residues. Germline V gives CDR1 LNHNV, CDR2 YYDKDF (reference sequence). The DNA of the CDR3 is TGTGCCACCAGCAGAGAAAGATGGGCGAACACTGAAGCTTTCTTT. It specifies CATSRERWANTEAFF. Using reference TRBV15 and TRBJ1-1 for the parts outside the CDR3, the full variable domain is DAMVIQNPRYQVTQFGKPVTLSCSQTLNHNVMYWYQQKSSQAPKLLFHYYDKDFNNEADTPDNFQSRRPNTSFCFLDIRSPGLGDTAMYLCATSRERWANTEAFFGQGTRLTVV.

This chain joins TRBV6-4 and TRBJ2-2; TRBD1 might be the D (5 bases). V was cut by 4 bases and J by 1 base, with 7 bases left in between. This CDR3 has 14 amino acids. Germline V gene sequence: CDR1 MRHNA, CDR2 SNTAGT. CDR3: CASSVDRNTGELFF. As DNA, the CDR3 is TGTGCCAGCAGTGTCGACAGGAACACCGGGGAGCTGTTTTTT.

The CDR3 DNA reads as TGTGCCAGCAGCCAAGAACGAGTAGGGACACAACTGTTTTTT. Protein sequence: CASSQERVGTQLFF. The chain carries TRBV14 and TRBJ1-4; maybe TRBD1 (6 bases). The germline CDR1 and CDR2 sequences are SGHDN and FVKESK. Trimming stripped 0 bases from V and 12 bases from J, with 14 bases between. CDR3 length: 14 amino acids.

This sequence joins TRBV21-1 and TRBJ2-3; TRBD1, the table's D call, was not compared with the DNA. TRBV21-1 is a recognized pseudogene. The CDR3 has 14 amino acids. The CDR3 protein is CASTKWAERNTQYF. The CDR3 DNA is TGTGCCAGCACCAAATGGGCAGAAAGGAATACGCAGTATTTT.

The chain is built from TRBV28 and TRBJ1-5; a weak D match, TRBD1 (5 bases). Germline V CDR1 and CDR2: MDHEN, SYDVKM. This CDR3 is built from 14 residues. Trimming pared 5 bases from V and 6 bases from J, leaving 14 bases between. CDR3 sequence: CASSPPARGQPQHF. The CDR3 nucleotides read TGTGCCAGCAGTCCTCCGGCAAGGGGTCAGCCCCAGCATTTT. Variable domain in full (rest from reference TRBV28 and TRBJ1-5): DVKVTQSSRYLVKRTGEKVFLECVQDMDHENMFWYRQDPGLGLRLIYFSYDVKMKEKGDIPEGYSVSREKKERFSLILESASTNQTSMYLCASSPPARGQPQHFGDGTRLSIL.

This chain connects TRBV7-9 to TRBJ2-3; D perhaps matches TRBD1 (5 bases). Germline CDR1 reads SEHNR; CDR2 reads FQNEAQ (reference sequence). V lost 5 bases and J lost 0, with 18 bases in between. The CDR3 extends over 17 amino acids. This CDR3 reads CASSPGLGSLSTDTQYF. CDR3 sequence (DNA): TGTGCCAGCAGCCCAGGGCTCGGCAGCTTAAGCACAGATACGCAGTATTTT.

The rearrangement joins TRBV29-1 to TRBJ2-1; 8 nucleotides line up with TRBD1. Germline CDR1 reads SQVTM; CDR2 reads ANQGSEA. The trim removed 6 bases at V and 7 bases at J, leaving 5 bases unmatched. The CDR3 extends over 12 amino acids. The CDR3 loop reads CSVGQGPNEQFF. The CDR3 DNA is TGCAGCGTCGGACAGGGACCTAATGAGCAGTTCTTC.

This clone was detected a few times. The gene calls are TRBV9 and TRBJ2-3; TRBD1 is a possible D gene (6 bases). Germline CDR1 is SGDLS and CDR2 is YYNGEE. The CDR3 contains 15 residues. V lost 3 bases, J lost 1 base, and 12 bases lay in between. CDR3 loop: CASSARQARTDTQYF. DNA for the CDR3: TGTGCCAGCAGCGCCCGACAGGCCCGCACAGATACGCAGTATTTT.

In this sample, this clone turned up once. The CDR3 DNA sequence: TGTGCCAGCAGAGAACGGGAGACCCAGTACTTC. It encodes CASRERETQYF. This chain joins TRBV7-2 and TRBJ2-5; no definite D call. CDR1 is SGHTA and CDR2 is FQGNSA in the germline V gene. The CDR3 covers 11 residues. Trimming cost V 6 bases and J 5 bases, with 7 bases left between them.

V is TRBV7-2 and J is TRBJ2-7; the match to TRBD2 covers 7 bases. The germline V gene encodes CDR1 SGHTA and CDR2 FQGNSA. The CDR3 is made up of 15 amino acids. V trimming: 5 bases; J trimming: 0 bases; junction bases outside the gene matches: 7. In DNA, the CDR3 is TGTGCCAGCAGCCCGGCACTAGCGCCCTCCTACGAGCAGTACTTC. It encodes CASSPALAPSYEQYF.

The chain links TRBV29-1 to TRBJ2-3, with 9 bases fitting TRBD2. The CDR3 length is 15 residues. From germline, CDR1 is SQVTM and CDR2 ANQGSEA. The ends lost 4 bases at V and 2 bases at J; junction bases unmatched: 7. The CDR3, as DNA: TGCAGCGTTGTGTGGGCTAGCGGGGACACAGATACGCAGTATTTT. It encodes CSVVWASGDTDTQYF.

This clone was seen once. The chain has TRBV12-3 or TRBV12-4 and TRBJ1-2; 10 nucleotides agree with TRBD1. The CDR3 is 12 amino acids. The V and J ends lost 6 bases and 8 bases, in that order; junction bases with no gene match: 3. The CDR3 DNA is TGTGCCAGCAGGGGACAGGGGTACGGCTACACCTTC. Translated, it gives CASRGQGYGYTF.

The chain is built from TRBV21-1 and TRBJ2-1; the table's D call TRBD1 went unverified against the DNA. TRBV21-1 is an annotated pseudogene. The CDR3 contains 19 residues. CDR3 region: CASSNQPPDRGWGYNEQFF. The CDR3 region has the DNA TGTGCCAGCAGCAATCAACCACCGGACAGGGGATGGGGCTACAATGAGCAGTTCTTC.

This clone was seen once. V gene TRBV6-6 combines with J gene TRBJ1-1, with a tentative D call TRBD1 (5 bases). CDR1 MNHNY and CDR2 SVGAGI come from the germline V gene (reference sequence). The ends were cut back, 8 bases at V and 3 bases at J, with 13 bases in the middle. This CDR3 has 13 amino acids. The CDR3 DNA reads as TGTGCCAGCTCTTCCGGGGGGGACACTGAAGCTTTCTTT. Translation: CASSSGGDTEAFF.

The rearrangement links TRBV19 to TRBJ2-6; 8 nucleotides line up with TRBD1. J lost 0 bases, V lost 5 bases, and 9 bases had no gene match. The length of the CDR3 is 18 residues. The germline CDR1 and CDR2 sequences are LNHDA and SQIVND (reference sequence). CDR3 in DNA: TGTGCCAGTAGTCCTCAGGGGGCACGGGGCTCTGGGGCCAACGTCCTGACTTTC. Translated, it gives CASSPQGARGSGANVLTF.

J is TRBJ1-6 and V is TRBV5-1; TRBD1 aligns across 10 bases. The CDR3 covers 14 residues. V trimming: 7 bases; J trimming: 9 bases; junction bases outside the gene matches: 7. CDR1 and CDR2 (germline): SGHRS, YFSETQ. The CDR3 reads CASAGTGDISPLHF. CDR3 DNA: TGCGCCAGCGCCGGGACAGGGGACATTTCACCCCTCCACTTT.

The chain links TRBV9 to TRBJ1-4, with D perhaps matching TRBD1 (5 bases). V shed 4 bases and J shed 8 bases, with 18 bases lying between them. CDR1 is SGDLS, CDR2 YYNGEE, per germline. The length of the CDR3 is 15 residues. The DNA for the CDR3 is TGTGCCAGCAGCTCCTTGTTGGGGGAGGGCGAAAAACTGTTTTTT. As protein: CASSSLLGEGEKLFF. The complete variable domain, with remaining parts taken from reference TRBV9 and TRBJ1-4, reads DSGVTQTPKHLITATGQRVTLRCSPRSGDLSVYWYQQSLDQGLQFLIQYYNGEERAKGNILERFSAQQFPDLHSELNLSSLELGDSALYFCASSSLLGEGEKLFFGSGTQLSVL.

J is TRBJ2-7 and V is TRBV6-6; the D gene is possibly TRBD1 (5 bases). V was clipped by 6 bases and J by 1 base, with 16 bases between them. The CDR3 totals 15 residues. CDR1 is MNHNY and CDR2 is SVGAGI in the germline V gene (reference sequence). CDR3: CASSRSGQMSYEQYF. In nucleotides, the CDR3 is TGTGCCAGCAGCCGCTCCGGACAAATGTCCTACGAGCAGTACTTC.